This TCR beta chain was retrieved from a study of cytomegalovirus exposure and HLA in healthy donors. Study-wide results and limits: TCR association rates varied by HLA locus in a later analysis, with DRB1 highest and HLA-C lowest. According to an earlier analysis, most TCR beta V segments yielded productive rearrangements about 87% or about 30% of the time.

About this clone: Its matching antigen is unknown.

PCR used 60 Vbeta primers and 13 Jbeta primers. Method: immunoSEQ multiplex PCR; TCRdb's copy keeps in-frame clones and lacks some. The sample holds about 120,000 clones, under 20% seen once. The CDR3 is 19 amino acids. CDR1 and CDR2 from the germline V gene are SGHTS and YDEGEE. Unmatched junction bases numbered 16, after V lost 4 bases and J lost 4 bases. Sequenced material: PBMCs. This receptor was obtained from a female donor in good health and CMV-seropositive. This chain connects TRBV5-8 to TRBJ2-6; the match to TRBD1 covers 8 bases. CDR3 residues: CASSGGQGFYLSGANVLTF. The DNA for the CDR3 is TGTGCCAGCAGCGGCGGACAGGGCTTTTATTTATCCGGGGCCAACGTCCTGACTTTC.